This T cell receptor beta chain was identified in a study of cytomegalovirus exposure and HLA in healthy donors. Points from the study as a whole: Productive status was seen about 87% or about 30% of the time for most TCR beta V segments in an earlier analysis. Some V segments (TRBV6-2 and TRBV6-3 among them) were excluded as indistinguishable. Solely CMV serostatus was available to characterize immune exposure.

Trimming stripped 5 bases from V and 0 bases from J, with 20 bases between. CDR1 and CDR2 from the germline V gene are SGHTA and FQGNSA. CDR3 length: 17 residues. The sample holds one count of this clone. As yet, its antigen is unknown. Healthy bone marrow donors made up the cohort. A multiplex PCR was run with 60 Vbeta primers and 13 Jbeta primers. Method: immunoSEQ multiplex PCR; TCRdb's copy keeps in-frame clones and lacks some. This table has about 120,000 clones, over 70% appearing once. The chain employs TRBV7-2 and TRBJ2-7; TRBD1 might be the D (5 bases). Sample: PBMCs. The TCR was taken from a woman aged 45-60 years in good health and CMV-seropositive. The CDR3 here is CASSKKRGPSSSYEQYF. Here the CDR3 DNA reads TGTGCCAGCAGCAAGAAAAGGGGTCCGAGCAGCTCCTACGAGCAGTACTTC.